The next 11 T cell receptor beta chains were all read from a single sample in a study of T cell clones after liver transplantation. TCRdb keeps only in-frame clones here, not all; method: immunoSEQ multiplex PCR. The sample has tens of thousands of clones; nearly 85% are singletons. Sequences were derived from CD4+ T cells from blood, sampled 45 to 46 months after liver transplant. The source is a human patient who received a liver transplant. These T cells may partly come from the graft donor.

V is TRBV18 and J is TRBJ2-7; 8 bases are shared with TRBD2. Germline V lookup: CDR1 KGHSH, CDR2 LQKENI. V trimming: 3 bases; J trimming: 5 bases; junction bases outside the gene matches: 6. The CDR3 extends over 14 amino acids. The CDR3 protein is CASSPVTSGDEQYF. The CDR3 bases are TGTGCCAGCTCACCCGTAACTAGCGGAGACGAGCAGTACTTC.

The rearrangement joins TRBV6-1 to TRBJ1-5; 8 bases are shared with TRBD1. J gave up 2 bases and V 6 bases, and 12 bases lay outside the gene matches. Germline V CDR1 and CDR2: MNHNS, SASEGT. The CDR3 sequence is 17 residues long. This CDR3 is CASREFGQGTGNQPQHF. The CDR3 DNA follows: TGTGCCAGCAGGGAATTCGGACAGGGAACGGGCAATCAGCCCCAGCATTTT.

The rearrangement uses TRBV7-2 and TRBJ2-7, with 9 bases lining up with TRBD1. With V trimmed by 5 bases and J by 0 bases, 14 bases remained unmatched. This CDR3 spans 18 amino acids. Germline V gene data show CDR1 as SGHTA and CDR2 as FQGNSA. The CDR3 DNA is TGTGCCAGCAGCGTCCGGGACAGGGTCCCCTCGCTCTCCTACGAGCAGTACTTC. It specifies CASSVRDRVPSLSYEQYF.

The chain employs TRBV5-5 and TRBJ1-5, with D possibly being TRBD1 (5 bases). The CDR3 covers 15 residues. Germline-derived CDR1 and CDR2 are SGHKS and YYEKEE (reference sequence). V was pared by 4 bases and J by 4 bases, with 15 bases between. CDR3 loop: CASSDREGLNQPQHF. In nucleotides, the CDR3 is TGTGCCAGCAGCGACCGGGAGGGGTTGAATCAGCCCCAGCATTTT.

The rearrangement links TRBV5-5 to TRBJ1-1, with 7 nucleotides matching TRBD1. The CDR3 spans 17 residues. The V and J ends lost 4 bases and 4 bases, in that order; junction bases with no gene match: 16. From germline, CDR1 is SGHKS and CDR2 YYEKEE (reference sequence). The CDR3 sequence is CASSLGGQSPASTEAFF. CDR3 DNA: TGTGCCAGCAGCCTTGGGGGACAGTCGCCCGCCAGCACTGAAGCTTTCTTT.

CDR3 nucleotides: TGTGCCAGCTCACAAAGCTCCTACGAGCAGTACTTC. Its translation: CASSQSSYEQYF. The V and J genes are TRBV18 and TRBJ2-7, with D hard to call. The ends were cut back, 4 bases at V and 0 bases at J, with 4 bases in the middle. This CDR3 is 12 amino acids long. Germline CDR1 KGHSH, CDR2 LQKENI.

The chain has TRBV7-2 and TRBJ2-7; 12 positions agree with TRBD2. The CDR3 runs 14 residues. V shed 4 bases and J 6 bases; nucleotides not matched to a gene: 4. Germline V gives CDR1 SGHTA, CDR2 FQGNSA. CDR3 nucleotide sequence: TGTGCCAGCAGCTCACTAGCGGGAGGCCTCGAGCAGTACTTC. This encodes CASSSLAGGLEQYF.

The gene calls are TRBV28 and TRBJ1-1, with D possibly TRBD1 on 5 matching bases. Germline V gene lookup returns CDR1 MDHEN and CDR2 SYDVKM. Trimming cost V 7 bases and J 0 bases, with 9 bases left between them. This CDR3 comprises 13 residues. The CDR3 protein is CASTSGVNTEAFF. Here the CDR3 DNA reads TGTGCCAGCACGTCGGGGGTGAACACTGAAGCTTTCTTT.

The chain carries TRBV9 and TRBJ2-7; possible D gene TRBD2, 5 bases. The V end lost 0 bases, the J end lost 1 base, and 8 bases lay between the germline ends. Germline lookup yields CDR1 SGDLS and CDR2 YYNGEE. There are 14 residues in the CDR3. CDR3 nucleotide sequence: TGTGCCAGCAGCGTAGGAGGGATATCCTACGAGCAGTACTTC. Residues: CASSVGGISYEQYF. Full variable domain (rest looked up from reference TRBV9 and TRBJ2-7): DSGVTQTPKHLITATGQRVTLRCSPRSGDLSVYWYQQSLDQGLQFLIQYYNGEERAKGNILERFSAQQFPDLHSELNLSSLELGDSALYFCASSVGGISYEQYFGPGTRLTVT.

Only one count was recorded for this clone. V usage is TRBV15 and J usage is TRBJ2-7; tentative D call: TRBD1 (6 bases). Germline V gene lookup returns CDR1 LNHNV and CDR2 YYDKDF (reference sequence). V was pared by 2 bases and J by 9 bases, with 20 bases between. CDR3 size: 15 residues. CDR3 nucleotide sequence: TGTGCCACCAGCAGACCCGGGGACAAGGGGCGGTTGCAGTACTTC. Translated, it gives CATSRPGDKGRLQYF.

The sample holds a few counts of this clone. V gene TRBV27 combines with J gene TRBJ2-1; D possibly corresponds to TRBD2 (6 bases). The V and J ends lost 3 bases and 5 bases respectively, with 8 bases between them. This CDR3 comprises 13 residues. Germline assignment: CDR1 MNHEY and CDR2 SMNVEV (reference sequence). In DNA form, the CDR3 reads TGTGCCAGCAGTTTTGGAGGGGACAATGAGCAGTTCTTC. It encodes CASSFGGDNEQFF.